The 30 T cell receptor beta chains reported below all come from one sample, sequenced in a study of blood T cell repertoires in COVID-19. Assay used: immunoSEQ multiplex PCR; TCRdb lists only in-frame clones, some missing. The sample yields under 300,000 clones, about 82% seen once. Sequenced input: peripheral blood. These receptors all stem from a woman aged 55-70 years with active or convalescent COVID-19.

This clone appeared once. The chain has TRBV11-3 and TRBJ1-1, with 9 bases lining up with TRBD1. Germline CDR1 reads SGHNT; CDR2 reads YENEEA. The CDR3 covers 16 residues. J lost 1 base, V lost 5 bases, and 8 bases had no gene match. In DNA form, the CDR3 reads TGTGCCAGCAGCCCAAGGGGGGGACAGGGGAACACTGAAGCTTTCTTT. Translated: CASSPRGGQGNTEAFF.

The rearrangement joins TRBV10-1 to TRBJ2-1; 11 bases align to TRBD2. The CDR3 sequence is 16 residues long. Germline CDR1 WNHNN, CDR2 SYGVQD (reference sequence). V trimming: 6 bases; J trimming: 3 bases; junction bases outside the gene matches: 7. The DNA for the CDR3 is TGCGCCAGCAGCGCAACTAGCGGGAGAGTCTACAATGAGCAGTTCTTC. This encodes CASSATSGRVYNEQFF.

This sequence joins TRBV6-2 or TRBV6-3 and TRBJ2-7; 11 nucleotides align to TRBD2. The CDR3 consists of 17 residues. V trimming: 5 bases; J trimming: 0 bases; junction bases outside the gene matches: 9. Germline-derived CDR1 and CDR2 are MNHEY and SVGEGT. In DNA form, the CDR3 reads TGTGCCAGCAGTCTCCTAACTCTAGCGGGAGGCTCCTACGAGCAGTACTTC. It encodes CASSLLTLAGGSYEQYF.

The chain has TRBV11-2 and TRBJ2-5, with 11 nucleotides matching TRBD2. The germline V gene encodes CDR1 SGHAT and CDR2 FQNNGV. CDR3 size: 17 residues. V lost 0 bases, J lost 3 bases, and 6 bases stayed unmatched. The CDR3 bases are TGTGCCAGCAGCTTAGAGGGTAGCGGGAGGGCCAAAGAGACCCAGTACTTC. Residues: CASSLEGSGRAKETQYF.

This chain connects TRBV4-2 to TRBJ1-5; 7 bases map to TRBD1. Per the germline V gene, CDR1 is LGHNA and CDR2 is YNFKEQ. This CDR3 is 17 amino acids long. The V and J ends lost 4 bases and 0 bases, in that order; junction bases with no gene match: 9. The CDR3 spells CASSPIAGTDSNQPQHF. DNA of the CDR3: TGTGCCAGCAGCCCGATTGCCGGGACAGATAGCAATCAGCCCCAGCATTTT.

This clone was observed a single time. The chain combines TRBV28 with TRBJ1-1, with a weak D call TRBD1 (6 bases). The CDR3 length is 13 residues. Trimming stripped 5 bases from V and 10 bases from J, with 17 bases between. The germline V gene encodes CDR1 MDHEN and CDR2 SYDVKM. DNA of the CDR3: TGTGCCAGCAGTCCCCAGGGGATTCGGGGAGCTTTCTTT. The encoded protein is CASSPQGIRGAFF. The variable domain in full, with the rest retrieved from reference TRBV28 and TRBJ1-1, is DVKVTQSSRYLVKRTGEKVFLECVQDMDHENMFWYRQDPGLGLRLIYFSYDVKMKEKGDIPEGYSVSREKKERFSLILESASTNQTSMYLCASSPQGIRGAFFGQGTRLTVV.

V gene TRBV28 combines with J gene TRBJ1-4, with D perhaps TRBD1 (5 bases). The CDR3 consists of 17 residues. Trimming removed 5 bases from V and 8 bases from J, with 24 bases in between. Germline-derived CDR1 and CDR2 are MDHEN and SYDVKM. The DNA of the CDR3 is TGTGCCAGCAGTACCCCGGGGGGAGGGTGGGATCGAGAAAAACTGTTTTTT. Amino acids: CASSTPGGGWDREKLFF.

The genes are TRBV19 and TRBJ2-2, with unresolved D. CDR1 LNHDA and CDR2 SQIVND come from the germline V gene (reference sequence). The CDR3 totals 11 residues. The V end lost 9 bases, the J end lost 2 bases, and 4 bases lay between the germline ends. The CDR3 here is CASKNTGELFF. The CDR3 bases are TGTGCCAGCAAAAACACCGGGGAGCTGTTTTTT.

The chain links TRBV19 to TRBJ1-6; D is undetermined. The CDR3 loop spans 16 amino acids. Trimming took off 3 bases at V and 0 bases at J, with 9 bases between the two ends. In germline, CDR1 is LNHDA, CDR2 SQIVND (reference sequence). This CDR3 is CASSIRRFSYNSPLHF. The CDR3 DNA follows: TGTGCCAGTAGTATTCGGAGGTTCTCCTATAATTCACCCCTCCACTTT.

The V call is TRBV21-1, the J call TRBJ2-5; the table's D call TRBD1 went unverified against the DNA. TRBV21-1 is a known pseudogene. The CDR3 covers 17 residues. CDR3 sequence: CASSTRRSHTGGKTQYF. DNA of the CDR3: TGTGCCAGCAGCACCCGGAGAAGCCACACAGGTGGGAAGACCCAGTACTTC.

This rearrangement joins TRBV6-5 to TRBJ2-3; 11 nucleotides align to TRBD2. The germline CDR1 and CDR2 sequences are MNHEY and SVGAGI. V lost 0 bases, J lost 5 bases, and 1 base stayed unmatched. The CDR3 is made up of 15 amino acids. The CDR3 sequence is CASSYSLAGVDTQYF. As DNA, the CDR3 is TGTGCCAGCAGTTACTCACTAGCGGGGGTAGATACGCAGTATTTT.

This clone was picked up many times. CDR3 sequence reads: CASSFRQGIRTEAFF. CDR3 bases: TGTGCCAGCAGCTTTAGACAGGGAATCCGAACTGAAGCTTTCTTT. This chain joins TRBV11-2 and TRBJ1-1; 7 bases match TRBD1. V lost 3 bases to trimming and J lost 5 bases; unmatched junction nucleotides: 9. CDR3 size: 15 residues. Germline CDR1 and CDR2: SGHAT and FQNNGV.

The table lists this clone with a count of one. V is TRBV5-1 and J is TRBJ2-1; possibly TRBD2 for D (6 bases). V dropped 3 bases and J dropped 3 bases, with 7 bases sitting between them. CDR1 and CDR2 (germline): SGHRS, YFSETQ. The CDR3 length is 13 residues. The CDR3 DNA follows: TGCGCCAGCAGCTCGACTAGCTACAATGAGCAGTTCTTC. Encoded protein: CASSSTSYNEQFF.

This rearrangement joins TRBV7-9 to TRBJ2-1; D may be TRBD2 (5 bases). V lost 2 bases and J 4 bases, leaving 12 bases between the germline ends. Germline lookup yields CDR1 SEHNR and CDR2 FQNEAQ (reference sequence). The CDR3 has 15 residues. The chain's CDR3 is CASSLSTGGYNEQFF. DNA for the CDR3: TGTGCCAGCAGCTTATCAACGGGCGGGTACAATGAGCAGTTCTTC.

The chain employs TRBV11-2 and TRBJ2-5, with 9 positions matching TRBD2. CDR1 and CDR2 from the germline V gene are SGHAT and FQNNGV. After removal of 3 bases from V and 5 bases from J, the junction contained 4 bases not matched to a gene. CDR3 length equals 14 residues. CDR3 DNA: TGTGCCAGCAGCTTCCTTGCGGGAGGGGAGACCCAGTACTTC. Translated, it gives CASSFLAGGETQYF.

This clone was found once. V usage is TRBV7-5 and J usage is TRBJ2-7; the table gives TRBD2 as D, unverified against the DNA. TRBV7-5 is a listed pseudogene. The CDR3 totals 12 residues. CDR3 sequence: CARLAGPYEQYF. For the CDR3, the DNA is TGTGCCAGATTAGCGGGGCCCTACGAGCAGTACTTC.

There are a few counts of this clone. CDR3 nucleotide sequence: TGTGCCAGCAGCTTAGAGGGGGTCCAACAGCCCCAGCATTTT. Amino acid sequence: CASSLEGVQQPQHF. The V gene is TRBV7-2, the J gene TRBJ1-5; D might be TRBD1 (6 bases). Per germline, CDR1 SGHTA and CDR2 FQGNSA. There are 14 residues in the CDR3. The germline V and J ends were trimmed by 1 base and 7 bases, with 11 bases remaining between them.

To note about this clone: Other DNA sequences in this sample translate to the same CDR3. V gene TRBV15 combines with J gene TRBJ2-1; 8 bases are a match to TRBD1. The CDR3 has 14 amino acids. Looked up from germline, CDR1 is LNHNV and CDR2 is YYDKDF (reference sequence). V dropped 3 bases and J dropped 7; count of bases not matched to a gene: 5. CDR3: CATSRDRAGNEQFF. The CDR3 nucleotides read TGTGCCACCAGCAGGGACAGGGCTGGGAATGAGCAGTTCTTC.

J is TRBJ2-6 and V is TRBV7-3; D ambiguous. V lost 0 bases and J lost 2, with 8 bases in between. CDR1 SGHTA and CDR2 FQGTGA come from the germline V gene. The CDR3 consists of 16 residues. The CDR3 nucleotides are TGTGCCAGCAGCTTAACTCAGGTACCTGGGGCCAACGTCCTGACTTTC. It specifies CASSLTQVPGANVLTF.

V and J are TRBV21-1 and TRBJ2-1; no check of the table's D call, TRBD2, against the DNA was made. TRBV21-1 is an annotated pseudogene. The CDR3 sequence is 19 residues long. In DNA form, the CDR3 reads TGTGCCAGCAGCAAAGTGGTAGCGGGGGGGCTAATGGGAAGCAATGAGCAGTTCTTC. It encodes CASSKVVAGGLMGSNEQFF.

This chain joins TRBV3-1 (or the pseudogene TRBV3-2) and TRBJ1-2, with 9 bases that match TRBD1. The CDR3 spans 15 residues. After removal of 4 bases from V and 0 bases from J, the junction contained 3 bases not matched to a gene. Per germline, CDR1 LGHDT and CDR2 YNNKEL (reference sequence). CDR3 loop: CASSPDRGSNYGYTF. The DNA for the CDR3 is TGTGCCAGCAGCCCGGACAGGGGTTCTAACTATGGCTACACCTTC.

This sequence joins TRBV5-1 and TRBJ1-5; the D is unclear. Trimming left V 5 bases short and J 6 bases short, with 12 bases between. CDR1 SGHRS and CDR2 YFSETQ come from the germline V gene. This CDR3 has 13 residues. The CDR3 loop is CASSRDSGQPQHF. The CDR3, as DNA: TGCGCCAGCAGTAGGGATAGCGGTCAGCCCCAGCATTTT.

The chain carries TRBV6-1 and TRBJ2-3, with unresolved D. This CDR3 has 14 residues. Trimming left V 2 bases short and J 9 bases short, with 15 bases between. Germline V gene sequence: CDR1 MNHNS, CDR2 SASEGT. The CDR3 region has the DNA TGTGCCAGCAGTGAATGGGCTCCTGCTGGGACGCAGTATTTT. Encoded protein: CASSEWAPAGTQYF.

The chain has TRBV19 and TRBJ1-1; a weak D match, TRBD1 (5 bases). Germline V gives CDR1 LNHDA, CDR2 SQIVND (reference sequence). With 2 bases removed from V and 11 bases from J, the gap between germline ends came to 18 bases. The CDR3 covers 14 residues. This chain's CDR3 is CASSISGRLAGAFF. The CDR3 DNA follows: TGTGCCAGTAGTATATCAGGGCGCCTGGCTGGGGCTTTCTTT.

This sequence joins TRBV6-5 and TRBJ2-7; 9 bases align to TRBD1. Trimming took 2 bases from V and 5 from J; bases not matched to a gene: 1. The CDR3 consists of 13 residues. Germline CDR1 and CDR2: MNHEY and SVGAGI. CDR3 amino acids: CASSYRTGDEQYF. The CDR3 DNA follows: TGTGCCAGCAGTTACCGGACAGGGGACGAGCAGTACTTC.

The V and J genes are TRBV2 and TRBJ2-5, with a weak D call TRBD1 (6 bases). The CDR3 runs 15 residues. Germline V CDR1 and CDR2: SNHLY, FYNNEI. Trimming left V 1 base short and J 4 bases short, with 13 bases between. CDR3 sequence: CASSEDPGVGETQYF. Here the CDR3 DNA reads TGTGCCAGCAGTGAAGATCCAGGGGTGGGAGAGACCCAGTACTTC. The entire variable domain, with the rest obtained from reference TRBV2 and TRBJ2-5, is as follows: EPEVTQTPSHQVTQMGQEVILRCVPISNHLYFYWYRQILGQKVEFLVSFYNNEISEKSEIFDDQFSVERPDGSNFTLKIRSTKLEDSAMYFCASSEDPGVGETQYFGPGTRLLVL.

The CDR3 DNA sequence: TGTGCCAGCAGACCAGGGGTCATGAACACTGAAGCTTTCTTT. Its translation is CASRPGVMNTEAFF. The chain has TRBV7-8 and TRBJ1-1; tentative D call: TRBD1 (6 bases). Looked up from germline, CDR1 is SGHVS and CDR2 is FQNEAQ. V was trimmed by 6 bases and J by 0 bases, leaving 11 bases between them. The CDR3 loop spans 14 amino acids. The full variable domain, its missing parts supplied by reference TRBV7-8 and TRBJ1-1, is GAGVSQSPRYKVAKRGQDVALRCDPISGHVSLFWYQQALGQGPEFLTYFQNEAQLDKSGLPSDRFFAERPEGSVSTLKIQRTQQEDSAVYLCASRPGVMNTEAFFGQGTRLTVV.

The chain uses TRBV27 and TRBJ1-6, with TRBD1 matching over 9 bases. Trimming cost V 4 bases and J 9 bases; bases outside gene matches: 7. Germline values: CDR1 MNHEY, CDR2 SMNVEV (reference sequence). This CDR3 region has 15 residues. The CDR3 nucleotides read TGTGCCAGCAGTTCCTCCGGGACAGGGATTTCACCCCTCCACTTT. Translated, it gives CASSSSGTGISPLHF.

The chain joins TRBV6-5 to TRBJ1-6, with D tentatively TRBD1 (5 bases). V lost 6 bases and J 5 bases, leaving 11 bases between the germline ends. The CDR3 consists of 14 residues. CDR1 is MNHEY, CDR2 SVGAGI, per germline. CDR3 sequence: CASSPGRHNSPLHF. CDR3 coding DNA: TGTGCCAGCAGCCCAGGGCGGCATAATTCACCCCTCCACTTT.

The V gene is TRBV3-1 (or the pseudogene TRBV3-2), the J gene TRBJ1-1, with 10 bases matching TRBD1. The CDR3 spans 14 residues. The junction had 2 bases not matched to a gene; V was cut back by 4 bases and J by 3 bases. The germline V gene has CDR1 LGHDT and CDR2 YNNKEL (reference sequence). As DNA, the CDR3 is TGTGCCAGCAGCCGACAGGGGGCGGACACTGAAGCTTTCTTT. Protein product: CASSRQGADTEAFF.